One and the same sample provided the 28 T cell receptor beta chains below, sequenced in a study of blood T cell repertoires in COVID-19. Profiled with immunoSEQ multiplex PCR; TCRdb holds only in-frame clones, not every one. The sample lists around 64,000 clones, approximately 91% occurring once. Sequenced: peripheral blood. Receptors were obtained from a human donor in a cohort sampled during active COVID-19.

The chain couples TRBV15 to TRBJ2-3, with 8 bases aligning to TRBD1. There are 15 residues in the CDR3. Germline CDR1 reads LNHNV; CDR2 reads YYDKDF (reference sequence). Trimming cost V 5 bases and J 6 bases; bases outside gene matches: 10. The CDR3 coding sequence is TGTGCCACCAGCGGTAGGGACAGGAGGATGGATACGCAGTATTTT. It translates to CATSGRDRRMDTQYF.

V usage is TRBV18 and J usage is TRBJ1-2, with a weak D call TRBD1 (5 bases). The CDR3 is 14 amino acids. Germline assignment: CDR1 KGHSH and CDR2 LQKENI. V dropped 3 bases and J dropped 2 bases, with 10 bases sitting between them. As DNA, the CDR3 is TGTGCCAGCTCACCCAGGGATTTAAACTATGGCTACACCTTC. Amino acids: CASSPRDLNYGYTF.

J is TRBJ2-5 and V is TRBV6-2 or TRBV6-3, with D tentatively TRBD1 (6 bases). Germline V gene sequence: CDR1 MNHEY, CDR2 SVGEGT. The CDR3 sequence is 18 residues long. V lost 2 bases and J 9 bases, leaving 28 bases between the germline ends. CDR3 sequence: CASSYASRSPSGKGAQYF. The CDR3 nucleotides are TGTGCCAGCAGTTACGCCTCTCGATCACCTTCGGGGAAGGGGGCCCAGTACTTC.

This clone was observed once. The chain has TRBV4-1 and TRBJ2-5, with D possibly matching TRBD1 (6 bases). The CDR3 spans 15 residues. Trimming removed 2 bases at V and 5 bases at J, with 15 bases between. CDR1 and CDR2 (germline): MGHRA, YSYEKL. CDR3 amino acids: CASSQLTGSGETQYF. For the CDR3, the DNA is TGCGCCAGCAGCCAACTAACAGGGTCGGGTGAGACCCAGTACTTC.

V gene TRBV6-5 combines with J gene TRBJ2-6; 8 bases agree with TRBD1. V shed 6 bases and J 4 bases; nucleotides not matched to a gene: 5. Germline V gene lookup returns CDR1 MNHEY and CDR2 SVGAGI. This CDR3 is built from 15 residues. CDR3 sequence (DNA): TGTGCCAGCAGGGGGGACAGGAGCGGGGCCAACGTCCTGACTTTC. Translation: CASRGDRSGANVLTF.

This clone has just one count. The chain combines TRBV7-8 with TRBJ2-7; 8 nucleotides match TRBD2. Trimming took 5 bases from V and 2 from J; bases not matched to a gene: 11. CDR3 size: 16 residues. Germline CDR1 SGHVS, CDR2 FQNEAQ. CDR3 in DNA: TGTGCCAGCAGCCCAATGGGCGGGGGGCAAACCTACGAGCAGTACTTC. Translated, it gives CASSPMGGGQTYEQYF. The whole variable domain, filled in from reference TRBV7-8 and TRBJ2-7, reads GAGVSQSPRYKVAKRGQDVALRCDPISGHVSLFWYQQALGQGPEFLTYFQNEAQLDKSGLPSDRFFAERPEGSVSTLKIQRTQQEDSAVYLCASSPMGGGQTYEQYFGPGTRLTVT.

This chain links TRBV28 with TRBJ2-6, with D unclear. Trimming pared 2 bases from V and 0 bases from J, leaving 11 bases between. The CDR3 covers 17 residues. Germline-derived CDR1 and CDR2 are MDHEN and SYDVKM. As DNA, the CDR3 is TGTGCCAGCAGTTTACCGGGTTTTACCTCTGGGGCCAACGTCCTGACTTTC. Its translation: CASSLPGFTSGANVLTF.

The rearrangement joins TRBV6-5 to TRBJ1-1, with TRBD1 as a possible D gene (5 bases). Trimming pared 5 bases from V and 6 bases from J, leaving 19 bases between. Per germline, CDR1 MNHEY and CDR2 SVGAGI. CDR3 size: 15 residues. CDR3: CASSHTQGTSSEAFF. CDR3 nucleotides: TGTGCCAGCAGTCACACCCAGGGTACTTCGTCTGAAGCTTTCTTT.

In this sample, this clone turned up a few times. V is TRBV5-1 and J is TRBJ2-7; tentatively, D is TRBD2 (6 bases). The CDR3 runs to 14 residues. Germline CDR1 reads SGHRS; CDR2 reads YFSETQ. With 3 bases removed from V and 2 bases from J, the gap between germline ends came to 12 bases. In DNA form, the CDR3 reads TGCGCCAGCAGCTCGGAGGGCTGGGCCTACGAGCAGTACTTC. Its protein is CASSSEGWAYEQYF. Drawing the rest from reference TRBV5-1 and TRBJ2-7, the complete variable domain is KAGVTQTPRYLIKTRGQQVTLSCSPISGHRSVSWYQQTPGQGLQFLFEYFSETQRNKGNFPGRFSGRQFSNSRSEMNVSTLELGDSALYLCASSSEGWAYEQYFGPGTRLTVT.

The chain carries TRBV5-1 and TRBJ2-7; D not resolved. The CDR3 consists of 14 residues. Trimming stripped 9 bases from V and 3 bases from J, with 19 bases between. Germline assignment: CDR1 SGHRS and CDR2 YFSETQ. The CDR3 reads CANPNSNLLYEQYF. CDR3 nucleotides: TGCGCCAACCCAAACTCGAATCTCCTCTACGAGCAGTACTTC.

The chain carries TRBV11-2 and TRBJ2-7, with TRBD2 as a possible D gene (6 bases). The CDR3 has 13 residues. V was shortened by 3 bases and J by 6 bases, with 12 bases between the two germline ends. The germline V gene has CDR1 SGHAT and CDR2 FQNNGV. The CDR3 nucleotides are TGTGCCAGCAGCTTGGTGGGGGGAGGCGAGCAGTACTTC. Amino acids: CASSLVGGGEQYF.

This chain links TRBV27 with TRBJ2-7; the match to TRBD2 covers 9 bases. Trimming cost V 5 bases and J 3 bases; bases outside gene matches: 8. The CDR3 totals 15 residues. The V gene's germline CDR1 is MNHEY and CDR2 SMNVEV (reference sequence). CDR3 in amino acids: CASSVLAGSNYEQYF. The CDR3 DNA sequence: TGTGCCAGCAGTGTTCTAGCGGGATCGAACTACGAGCAGTACTTC.

The chain has TRBV4-3 and TRBJ2-6, with 9 bases fitting TRBD1. The CDR3 consists of 20 residues. V shed 0 bases and J 2 bases; nucleotides not matched to a gene: 11. Germline assignment: CDR1 LGHNA and CDR2 YSLEER. The DNA for the CDR3 is TGCGCCAGCAGCCAAGACCCGGACAGGGGATACGGGGCTGGGGCCAACGTCCTGACTTTC. The encoded protein is CASSQDPDRGYGAGANVLTF.

This clone was observed a few times. The V call is TRBV6-5, the J call TRBJ1-5, with 9 positions matching TRBD1. Germline assignment: CDR1 MNHEY and CDR2 SVGAGI. The CDR3 is 14 amino acids. J was trimmed by 6 bases and V by 4 bases; bases with no gene match: 4. The chain's CDR3 is CASSSGTGRQPQHF. CDR3 in DNA: TGTGCCAGCAGTTCCGGGACAGGGCGTCAGCCCCAGCATTTT.

This chain joins TRBV2 and TRBJ2-1; D remains ambiguous. Germline V CDR1 and CDR2: SNHLY, FYNNEI. This CDR3 has 13 amino acids. V gave up 2 bases and J gave up 9 bases, with 11 bases separating them. The CDR3 DNA reads as TGTGCCAGCAGTGAAAGCCAGGCAGGTGAGCAGTTCTTC. This sequence encodes CASSESQAGEQFF.

The DNA of the CDR3 is TGTGCCAGCAGTTCAGACACCTCTGGAAACACCATATATTTT. It yields the protein CASSSDTSGNTIYF. The gene calls are TRBV7-8 and TRBJ1-3; no clear D gene. There are 14 residues in the CDR3. Germline V CDR1 and CDR2: SGHVS, FQNEAQ. V was pared by 6 bases and J by 0 bases, with 9 bases between.

The chain recombines TRBV7-2 with TRBJ1-2; D gene uncertain. Trimming removed 4 bases at V and 5 bases at J, with 14 bases between. Per germline, CDR1 SGHTA and CDR2 FQGNSA. The CDR3 runs to 14 residues. The DNA for the CDR3 is TGTGCCAGCAGCTATGGCGGCAGTCATTATGGCTACACCTTC. This encodes CASSYGGSHYGYTF. The full variable domain, rest sourced from reference TRBV7-2 and TRBJ1-2, is GAGVSQSPSNKVTEKGKDVELRCDPISGHTALYWYRQSLGQGLEFLIYFQGNSAPDKSGLPSDRFSAERTGGSVSTLTIQRTQQEDSAVYLCASSYGGSHYGYTFGSGTRLTVV.

Turning to this clone: One end of the junction varies from germline; a read error may be responsible. J is TRBJ2-1 and V is TRBV5-4; no definite D call. Germline CDR1 is SGHNT and CDR2 is YYREEE (reference sequence). The CDR3 loop spans 13 amino acids. The CDR3 spells CASSLASYDEQFF. CDR3 nucleotides: TGTGCCAGCAGCTTGGCGAGCTACGATGAGCAGTTCTTC.

With regard to this clone: Other DNA sequences of this sample code for an identical CDR3. The chain employs TRBV5-1 and TRBJ2-7; 10 bases agree with TRBD1. There are 14 residues in the CDR3. Germline trimming cut 4 bases from V and 2 bases from J; bases unmatched to any gene: 3. Germline V lookup: CDR1 SGHRS, CDR2 YFSETQ. The CDR3 DNA reads as TGCGCCAGCAGCCCAGGACAGGGGGCCTACGAGCAGTACTTC. It codes for CASSPGQGAYEQYF.

The CDR3 DNA follows: TGTGCCAGCACCCATAACCAGGGCTATGGCTACACCTTC. Encoded protein: CASTHNQGYGYTF. The genes are TRBV3-1 (or the pseudogene TRBV3-2) and TRBJ1-2; TRBD1 is a possible D gene (5 bases). The length of the CDR3 is 13 residues. Germline CDR1 LGHDT, CDR2 YNNKEL (reference sequence). The V end lost 7 bases, the J end lost 4 bases, and 13 bases lay between the germline ends.

The V gene is TRBV2, the J gene TRBJ1-2; D gene ambiguous. The CDR3 contains 13 residues. Germline values: CDR1 SNHLY, CDR2 FYNNEI. Between the trimmed V and J ends, which lost 2 bases and 4 bases, there was a span of 8 bases. The CDR3 protein is CASSELGPYGYTF. The CDR3, as DNA: TGTGCCAGCAGTGAACTGGGCCCCTATGGCTACACCTTC.

The CDR3 sequence: CASSPPQGDGYTF. The DNA of the CDR3 is TGTGCCAGCTCACCGCCTCAGGGTGATGGCTACACCTTC. This sequence joins TRBV18 and TRBJ1-2, with D maybe TRBD1 (5 bases). V lost 3 bases to trimming and J lost 6 bases, with 11 bases between them. This CDR3 comprises 13 residues. Germline assignment: CDR1 KGHSH and CDR2 LQKENI.

There are a few counts of this clone. The rearrangement joins TRBV2 to TRBJ1-5, with TRBD1 as a possible D gene (6 bases). Germline loops: CDR1 SNHLY, CDR2 FYNNEI. Trimming shortened V by 0 bases and J by 5 bases, and 11 bases separated the two germline ends. This CDR3 has 15 residues. The CDR3 reads CASSEAVAGDQPQHF. The CDR3 bases are TGTGCCAGCAGTGAAGCGGTGGCAGGGGATCAGCCCCAGCATTTT.

The V gene is TRBV6-1, the J gene TRBJ2-5, with TRBD1 matching over 8 bases. Germline trimming cut 2 bases from V and 2 bases from J; bases unmatched to any gene: 13. CDR1 and CDR2 from the germline V gene are MNHNS and SASEGT. The CDR3 consists of 18 residues. The CDR3 is CASSERAPGQAYQETQYF. The CDR3 DNA is TGTGCCAGCAGTGAACGAGCACCGGGACAGGCGTATCAAGAGACCCAGTACTTC.

The chain combines TRBV4-1 with TRBJ2-7; D perhaps matches TRBD2 (5 bases). The CDR3 extends over 15 amino acids. Trimming left V 6 bases short and J 0 bases short, with 15 bases between. Looked up from germline, CDR1 is MGHRA and CDR2 is YSYEKL. As DNA, the CDR3 is TGCGCCAGCAGACGCGTAGGAGCGGTCTCCTACGAGCAGTACTTC. Its translation is CASRRVGAVSYEQYF.

V gene TRBV6-4 combines with J gene TRBJ1-2, with 8 nucleotides matching TRBD1. The CDR3 is 14 amino acids. Germline V CDR1 and CDR2: MRHNA, SNTAGT. V shed 2 bases and J 10 bases; nucleotides not matched to a gene: 9. Here the CDR3 reads CASSDRAGGLFYTF. The CDR3 nucleotides read TGTGCCAGCAGTGACCGGGCAGGGGGCCTATTCTACACCTTC.

The chain combines TRBV25-1 with TRBJ1-1; possible D gene TRBD1, 5 bases. Germline assignment: CDR1 MGHDK and CDR2 SYGVNS. The CDR3 sequence is 13 residues long. Trimming removed 2 bases from V and 13 bases from J, with 17 bases in between. As DNA, the CDR3 is TGTGCCAGCAGTGAAGGGGGGAAGCTCATACTTTTCTTT. Translated: CASSEGGKLILFF. Filled out from reference TRBV25-1 and TRBJ1-1, the complete variable domain reads EADIYQTPRYLVIGTGKKITLECSQTMGHDKMYWYQQDPGMELHLIHYSYGVNSTEKGDLSSESTVSRIRTEHFPLTLESARPSHTSQYLCASSEGGKLILFFGQGTRLTVV.

The chain uses TRBV15 and TRBJ2-7; 10 nucleotides line up with TRBD1. The CDR3 sequence is 14 residues long. The J segment lost 2 bases and the V segment lost 6 bases, leaving 4 bases of the junction unmatched. Looked up from germline, CDR1 is LNHNV and CDR2 is YYDKDF (reference sequence). The CDR3 coding sequence is TGTGCCACCAGTCGTGGGACAGGGGCCTACGAGCAGTACTTC. Protein: CATSRGTGAYEQYF.